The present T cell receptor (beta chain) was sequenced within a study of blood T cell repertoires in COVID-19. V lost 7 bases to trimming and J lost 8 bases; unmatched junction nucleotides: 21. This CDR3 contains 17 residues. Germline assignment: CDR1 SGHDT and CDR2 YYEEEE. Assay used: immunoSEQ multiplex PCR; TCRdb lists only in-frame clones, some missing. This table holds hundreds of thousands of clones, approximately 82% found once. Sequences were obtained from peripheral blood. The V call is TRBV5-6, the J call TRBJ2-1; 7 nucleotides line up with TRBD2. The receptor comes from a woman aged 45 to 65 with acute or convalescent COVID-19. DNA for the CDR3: TGTGCCAGCCGGGACCTCAGCAGAGGGAGGGCCATTGATGAGCAGTTCTTC. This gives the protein CASRDLSRGRAIDEQFF. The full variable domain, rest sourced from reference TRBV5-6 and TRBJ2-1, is DAGVTQSPTHLIKTRGQQVTLRCSPKSGHDTVSWYQQALGQGPQFIFQYYEEEERQRGNFPDRFSGHQFPNYSSELNVNALLLGDSALYLCASRDLSRGRAIDEQFFGPGTRLTVL.